Shown below are 4 T cell receptor beta chains from a single sample sequenced in a study of CD4 T cells in relation to SARS-CoV-2 and coronaviruses. CD4+ T cells from unexposed donors were obtained before the COVID-19 pandemic (2011-2018). After about 11 days of culture, CD4+ T cells were isolated. No antigen has been assigned to these receptors. The table came from immunoSEQ multiplex PCR; TCRdb's copy has only in-frame clones and leaves some out. This repertoire shows about 18,000 clones, over 65% found once; its top ten account for 30%. Sequences were obtained from CD4+ T cells from PBMCs, cultured in vitro. The receptors come from a human donor in good health.

This clone was seen a few times. The chain joins TRBV19 to TRBJ2-2; TRBD1 matches 7 bases. V shed 2 bases, J shed 0 bases, and the junction held 0 bases outside the gene matches. CDR3 length: 15 amino acids. Germline lookup yields CDR1 LNHDA and CDR2 SQIVND (reference sequence). The CDR3 nucleotides read TGTGCCAGTAGTATACAGGGGGCGAACACCGGGGAGCTGTTTTTT. This sequence encodes CASSIQGANTGELFF. The full variable domain, completed using reference TRBV19 and TRBJ2-2, is DGGITQSPKYLFRKEGQNVTLSCEQNLNHDAMYWYRQDPGQGLRLIYYSQIVNDFQKGDIAEGYSVSREKKESFPLTVTSAQKNPTAFYLCASSIQGANTGELFFGEGSRLTVL.

The chain joins TRBV7-9 to TRBJ2-7; 10 bases are a match to TRBD1. The J segment lost 3 bases and the V segment lost 5 bases, leaving 4 bases of the junction unmatched. This CDR3 has 14 amino acids. Germline values: CDR1 SEHNR, CDR2 FQNEAQ (reference sequence). The CDR3 coding sequence is TGTGCCAGCAGCCTCCGGGACAGGGGCTACGAGCAGTACTTC. It yields the protein CASSLRDRGYEQYF.

The rearrangement uses TRBV5-1 and TRBJ2-7; TRBD2 matches 7 bases. There are 16 residues in the CDR3. Germline V gives CDR1 SGHRS, CDR2 YFSETQ. V shed 0 bases and J 1 base; nucleotides not matched to a gene: 7. CDR3 DNA sequence: TGCGCCAGCAGCTTGGGGGCGGGAGTAAGGTCCTACGAGCAGTACTTC. This encodes CASSLGAGVRSYEQYF.

The chain couples TRBV11-2 to TRBJ1-1, with D unresolved. Trimming left V 3 bases short and J 4 bases short, with 15 bases between. This CDR3 has 15 residues. Germline-derived CDR1 and CDR2 are SGHAT and FQNNGV. The CDR3, as DNA: TGTGCCAGCAGCTTGGATCGGGCGCGGAGCACTGAAGCTTTCTTT. Translating it yields CASSLDRARSTEAFF.